This T cell receptor beta chain was documented in a study of human T cells and chemical hapten exposure. Specified time point: patch test 2, 6 weeks after DPC sensitization. Described treatment: therapeutic diphenylcyclopropenone sensitization with weekly scalp DPC. Total RNA was isolated from unfractionated whole blood. TCRdb re-called the RACE reads through MiXCR, storing one row per CDR3 protein. The sample contains roughly 42,000 distinct CDR3 sequences, more than 9% of which appear only once. Germline V gives CDR1 SSHAT, CDR2 FNYEAQ (reference sequence). J lost 3 bases, V lost 5 bases, and 10 bases had no gene match. The CDR3 runs 15 residues. This clonotype has ten or more counts.

The sequences come from whole blood, collected in connection with sensitization to the hapten diphenylcyclopropenone (DPC). The receptor was derived from a woman aged 30 to 39 with alopecia areata. Some clones in this sample may be carry-over from other donors' samples. The rearrangement uses TRBV7-7 and TRBJ2-7, with 7 bases matching TRBD2. The CDR3 protein is CASSTAAGEYYEQYF. In DNA, the CDR3 is TGTGCCAGCAGCACGGCGGCGGGGGAGTACTACGAGCAGTACTTC.